This entry lists 10 T cell receptor beta chains sequenced from one sample in a study of blood T cells in healthy people across ages. A sample-barcoded 5' primer and a J-beta primer mix were used in a second PCR of roughly 7 to 12 cycles. TCRdb reprocessed the 5' RACE reads with MiXCR, giving one entry per CDR3 protein. This table holds under 2 million distinct CDR3 sequences, about 35% found once. The sequenced material came from blood. Receptors originate from a woman in her twenties or thirties in good health.

The table lists this clonotype with a few counts. The V call is TRBV20-1, the J call TRBJ1-1; D gene uncertain. From germline, CDR1 is DFQATT and CDR2 SNEGSKA (reference sequence). This CDR3 spans 14 amino acids. Trimming stripped 0 bases from V and 0 bases from J, with 8 bases between. CDR3 in DNA: TGCAGTGCTAGAGAGACCCGAATGAACACTGAAGCTTTCTTT. Protein product: CSARETRMNTEAFF.

The chain uses TRBV6-1 and TRBJ1-2; D is unclear. Per germline, CDR1 MNHNS and CDR2 SASEGT. V was shortened by 8 bases and J by 3 bases, with 13 bases between the two germline ends. The CDR3 is 13 residues long. CDR3 in amino acids: CASLPGRDYGYTF. The CDR3 region has the DNA TGTGCCAGCCTACCGGGTCGGGACTATGGCTACACCTTC.

In regard to this clonotype: Since a much larger clone is just one base distant, this may be a read error. The J gene is TRBJ2-1, the V gene TRBV4-1, with D perhaps given as TRBD1 or TRBD2 (5 bases each). The germline V gene has CDR1 MGHRA and CDR2 YSYEKL. The V and J ends lost 8 bases and 5 bases respectively, with 16 bases between them. The CDR3 length is 14 residues. The DNA for the CDR3 is TGCGCCAGCGGCCCTCGGGGCCTCCACAATGAGCAGTTCTTC. It yields the protein CASGPRGLHNEQFF.

The table lists this clonotype with a few counts. The V gene is TRBV9, the J gene TRBJ2-1; no clear D gene. CDR3 size: 13 residues. Deletions cut 0 bases from V and 8 bases from J, with 9 bases between. Per germline, CDR1 SGDLS and CDR2 YYNGEE. The CDR3 region is CASSVGRLDEQFF. For the CDR3, the DNA is TGTGCCAGCAGCGTAGGGCGGTTGGATGAGCAGTTCTTC.

The chain carries TRBV11-2 and TRBJ2-7, with D hard to call. V was clipped by 5 bases and J by 3 bases, with 14 bases between them. CDR3 size: 14 residues. Germline V gives CDR1 SGHAT, CDR2 FQNNGV. CDR3 coding DNA: TGTGCCAGCAGCCTGGCTGGCTGGGGCTACGAGCAGTACTTC. It specifies CASSLAGWGYEQYF.

The V and J genes are TRBV6-1 and TRBJ2-3, with 14 positions matching TRBD2. This CDR3 comprises 16 residues. With 3 bases clipped from V and 6 bases from J, the junction kept 5 bases outside the gene matches. CDR1 is MNHNS, CDR2 SASEGT, per germline. DNA of the CDR3: TGTGCCAGCAGTGAGACTAGCGGGGGGGCAGGCGATACGCAGTATTTT. As protein: CASSETSGGAGDTQYF.

The chain employs TRBV13 and TRBJ1-4, with a tentative D call TRBD1 (6 bases). Between the trimmed V and J ends, which lost 6 bases and 8 bases, there was a span of 16 bases. Per germline, CDR1 PRHDT and CDR2 FYEKMQ (reference sequence). This CDR3 region has 14 residues. CDR3 in amino acids: CASSYGQTGEKLFF. The CDR3 nucleotides are TGTGCCAGCAGTTATGGACAGACGGGAGAAAAACTGTTTTTT.

There are many counts of this clonotype. The chain combines TRBV24-1 with TRBJ2-1; D remains unclear. This CDR3 comprises 12 residues. V was trimmed by 6 bases and J by 4 bases, leaving 6 bases between them. Germline CDR1 KGHDR, CDR2 SFDVKD. CDR3 protein: CATSPGYNEQFF. As DNA, the CDR3 is TGTGCCACCAGTCCCGGGTACAATGAGCAGTTCTTC.

The chain joins TRBV14 to TRBJ2-2; maybe TRBD2 (5 bases). This CDR3 has 15 amino acids. Trimming pared 3 bases from V and 4 bases from J, leaving 12 bases between. In germline, CDR1 is SGHDN, CDR2 FVKESK. CDR3 DNA sequence: TGTGCCAGCAGCCATGTGGGTGCGGGCACCGGGGAGCTGTTTTTT. Translating gives CASSHVGAGTGELFF.

The rearrangement links TRBV20-1 to TRBJ2-5; 11 bases fit TRBD2. The CDR3 is 13 residues long. The J segment lost 3 bases and the V segment lost 5 bases, leaving 2 bases of the junction unmatched. Per the germline V gene, CDR1 is DFQATT and CDR2 is SNEGSKA (reference sequence). This chain's CDR3 is CSALLAGEETQYF. The CDR3 DNA is TGCAGTGCTTTACTAGCGGGGGAAGAGACCCAGTACTTC.